This T cell receptor beta chain came from a study of blood T cell repertoires in COVID-19. Data came from immunoSEQ multiplex PCR; TCRdb stores just in-frame clones and leaves some out. The sample holds approximately 210,000 clones, about 88% seen once. V shed 4 bases and J 1 base; nucleotides not matched to a gene: 14. The germline CDR1 and CDR2 sequences are MNHEY and SVGEGT. The CDR3 is made up of 19 amino acids. The gene calls are TRBV6-2 or TRBV6-3 and TRBJ2-4, with 9 nucleotides matching TRBD1. Sequencing was performed on peripheral blood. This clonotype originated in a human donor in a cohort sampled during active COVID-19. CDR3 region: CASSSPGQGDLGAKNIQYF. CDR3 nucleotide sequence: TGTGCCAGCAGTTCCCCGGGACAGGGCGATTTGGGGGCCAAAAACATTCAGTACTTC.